These 17 T cell receptor beta chains were all obtained from the same sample, sequenced in a study of blood T cell repertoires in COVID-19. Clones were sequenced by immunoSEQ multiplex PCR, and TCRdb holds only the in-frame ones, with some missing. The sample shows just over 200,000 clones, 86% of them seen only once. The material sequenced was peripheral blood. Receptor source: a man aged 80 or over with acute or convalescent COVID-19.

The chain links TRBV21-1 to TRBJ2-3; the tabulated D call, TRBD2, remains unverified against the DNA. TRBV21-1 counts as a pseudogene. There are 16 residues in the CDR3. CDR3 region: CASSKAWGTNTDTQYF. As DNA, the CDR3 is TGTGCCAGCAGCAAAGCCTGGGGGACTAACACAGATACGCAGTATTTT.

The chain links TRBV5-4 to TRBJ2-1; perhaps TRBD1 as D (5 bases). Looked up from germline, CDR1 is SGHNT and CDR2 is YYREEE (reference sequence). This CDR3 is 16 amino acids long. V was trimmed by 2 bases and J by 0 bases, leaving 12 bases between them. The CDR3 region is CASSLTGSLSYNEQFF. CDR3 DNA sequence: TGTGCCAGCAGCTTAACAGGTTCCCTCTCCTACAATGAGCAGTTCTTC.

This chain links TRBV7-2 with TRBJ2-1; D not resolved. Germline CDR1 SGHTA, CDR2 FQGNSA. V was cut by 1 base and J by 13 bases, with 8 bases left in between. This CDR3 region has 11 residues. CDR3 sequence (DNA): TGTGCCAGCAGCTTAGTTTTAGTTCAGTTCTTC. It is translated as CASSLVLVQFF.

The chain has TRBV2 and TRBJ1-3; no clear D. Trimming took off 2 bases at V and 4 bases at J, with 9 bases between the two ends. The germline gives CDR1 SNHLY, CDR2 FYNNEI. This CDR3 has 14 amino acids. Written as DNA, the CDR3 is TGTGCCAGCAGTGAACGTTTACAGGGAAACACCATATATTTT. Protein: CASSERLQGNTIYF.

The chain couples TRBV10-3 to TRBJ2-5, with D maybe TRBD1 (6 bases). V lost 2 bases, J lost 2 bases, and 12 bases lay in between. Germline V gene lookup returns CDR1 ENHRY and CDR2 SYGVKD. The CDR3 contains 15 residues. In DNA, the CDR3 is TGTGCCATCAGTGAGACAGGGCGGCAACAAGAGACCCAGTACTTC. Its translation is CAISETGRQQETQYF.

This clone has only a few counts. This chain links TRBV18 with TRBJ1-1; tentative D call: TRBD1 (5 bases). Germline V gene lookup returns CDR1 KGHSH and CDR2 LQKENI. CDR3 length: 11 amino acids. The V gene lost 2 bases and the J gene lost 11 bases, with 9 bases spanning the gap. This chain's CDR3 is CASSPGASAFF. DNA of the CDR3: TGTGCCAGCTCACCAGGGGCTTCGGCTTTCTTT.

The chain carries TRBV3-1 (or the pseudogene TRBV3-2) and TRBJ2-2; D remains ambiguous. Germline V gives CDR1 LGHDT, CDR2 YNNKEL (reference sequence). The CDR3 sequence is 13 residues long. V lost 4 bases and J lost 8, with 11 bases in between. DNA for the CDR3: TGTGCCAGCAGCCCCACAATAATGGGGGAGCTGTTTTTT. This translates into CASSPTIMGELFF.

The chain's CDR3 is CASRGGTSGREQYF. The CDR3 DNA follows: TGTGCCAGCAGGGGGGGGACTAGCGGAAGGGAGCAGTACTTC. This chain links TRBV28 with TRBJ2-7; 11 nucleotides align to TRBD2. This CDR3 spans 14 amino acids. Germline CDR1 is MDHEN and CDR2 is SYDVKM. The V gene end was trimmed by 6 bases and the J gene end by 7 bases; junction bases not matched to a gene: 8.

The chain has TRBV18 and TRBJ1-2, with a weak D call TRBD1 (6 bases). The ends were cut back, 1 base at V and 0 bases at J, with 12 bases in the middle. This CDR3 has 16 residues. Germline assignment: CDR1 KGHSH and CDR2 LQKENI. The CDR3 DNA reads TGTGCCAGCTCACCACAGCGGACAGACGCTAACTATGGCTACACCTTC. It specifies CASSPQRTDANYGYTF.

This chain connects TRBV7-9 to TRBJ1-3; D remains unclear. The CDR3 has 16 residues. Germline CDR1 is SEHNR and CDR2 is FQNEAQ (reference sequence). The V end lost 5 bases, the J end lost 0 bases, and 14 bases lay between the germline ends. The CDR3 region has the DNA TGTGCCAGCAGCCCAGCACAGCCTCTCTCTGGAAACACCATATATTTT. Its protein product is CASSPAQPLSGNTIYF. The complete variable domain, with remaining parts taken from reference TRBV7-9 and TRBJ1-3, reads DTGVSQNPRHKITKRGQNVTFRCDPISEHNRLYWYRQTLGQGPEFLTYFQNEAQLEKSRLLSDRFSAERPKGSFSTLEIQRTEQGDSAMYLCASSPAQPLSGNTIYFGEGSWLTVV.

This chain joins TRBV19 and TRBJ2-1; D remains unclear. V lost 0 bases and J 4 bases, leaving 10 bases between the germline ends. The germline CDR1 and CDR2 sequences are LNHDA and SQIVND (reference sequence). The CDR3 length is 15 residues. The CDR3 protein is CASSIDRTVYNEQFF. In nucleotides, the CDR3 is TGTGCCAGTAGTATAGATCGAACAGTTTACAATGAGCAGTTCTTC. The variable domain in full, completed from reference TRBV19 and TRBJ2-1, reads DGGITQSPKYLFRKEGQNVTLSCEQNLNHDAMYWYRQDPGQGLRLIYYSQIVNDFQKGDIAEGYSVSREKKESFPLTVTSAQKNPTAFYLCASSIDRTVYNEQFFGPGTRLTVL.

The chain is built from TRBV25-1 and TRBJ2-2, with TRBD1 matching 7 bases. The germline gives CDR1 MGHDK, CDR2 SYGVNS. V was pared by 4 bases and J by 3 bases, with 2 bases of the junction left unmatched. The CDR3 runs 14 residues. The CDR3 nucleotides read TGTGCCAGCAGTGGACAGGGCTACACCGGGGAGCTGTTTTTT. It yields the protein CASSGQGYTGELFF.

The V call is TRBV4-2, the J call TRBJ2-3; D call uncertain. The CDR3 runs to 14 residues. CDR1 LGHNA and CDR2 YNFKEQ come from the germline V gene. V dropped 2 bases and J dropped 5 bases, with 11 bases sitting between them. The CDR3 coding sequence is TGTGCCAGCAGCCAACTGGGCTCACTAGATACGCAGTATTTT. Translated, it gives CASSQLGSLDTQYF.

About this clone: Other nucleotide sequences from this sample produce the same CDR3. The chain links TRBV12-3 or TRBV12-4 to TRBJ1-6; D uncertain. CDR3 length equals 13 residues. Trimming removed 3 bases at V and 7 bases at J, with 7 bases between. CDR3 in amino acids: CASSFRQNSPLHF. DNA of the CDR3: TGTGCCAGCAGTTTTCGTCAGAATTCACCCCTCCACTTT.

The sample holds one count of this clone. The V call is TRBV7-8, the J call TRBJ1-2, with 7 bases matching TRBD1. V shed 5 bases, J shed 4 bases, and the junction held 10 bases outside the gene matches. Germline CDR1 reads SGHVS; CDR2 reads FQNEAQ. The CDR3 covers 15 residues. The CDR3 nucleotides read TGTGCCAGCAGCCAACTCAAGGGGGCGATCTATGGCTACACCTTC. This codes for CASSQLKGAIYGYTF. The whole variable domain, remainder taken from reference TRBV7-8 and TRBJ1-2, is GAGVSQSPRYKVAKRGQDVALRCDPISGHVSLFWYQQALGQGPEFLTYFQNEAQLDKSGLPSDRFFAERPEGSVSTLKIQRTQQEDSAVYLCASSQLKGAIYGYTFGSGTRLTVV.

J is TRBJ2-7 and V is TRBV27; the match to TRBD2 covers 8 bases. The germline CDR1 and CDR2 sequences are MNHEY and SMNVEV (reference sequence). With 2 bases clipped from V and 2 bases from J, the junction kept 5 bases outside the gene matches. This CDR3 comprises 15 residues. CDR3 coding DNA: TGTGCCAGCAGTTTAAGAAGCGGGGGACCCTACGAGCAGTACGTC. Its protein is CASSLRSGGPYEQYV.

The genes are TRBV5-4 and TRBJ1-6; D is possibly TRBD1 (6 bases). The germline V gene has CDR1 SGHNT and CDR2 YYREEE (reference sequence). Trimming took 4 bases from V and 5 from J, leaving 13 bases between them. The CDR3 runs to 15 residues. The CDR3 sequence: CASSLGRTDNSPLHF. The CDR3 nucleotides read TGTGCCAGCAGCCTGGGGAGGACAGATAATTCACCCCTCCACTTT.